These 5 T cell receptor beta chains were sequenced from one sample in a study of cytomegalovirus exposure and HLA in healthy donors (dated by TCRdb to the late 2010s). The library came from the immunoSEQ multiplex PCR assay. A mixture of 60 forward primers for TCR Vbeta segments and 13 reverse primers for TCR Jbeta segments was used in the multiplex PCR. This is the immuneACCESS table as TCRdb keeps it, with only in-frame sequences that have V and J called. A part of the clones is gone; compared with another copy, unresolved V genes explain less than half, and the rest is unexplained. In all, the sample holds 120,000 to 150,000 clones, and around 78% of those were seen once. In total, the top ten clones hold about 2.9% of the sample. Sequenced: PBMCs. These receptors all stem from a man aged 40-55 years in good health and CMV-seropositive.

The rearrangement links TRBV5-4 to TRBJ2-1; the match to TRBD2 covers 7 bases. The CDR3 has 15 residues. V lost 2 bases, J lost 6 bases, and 8 bases stayed unmatched. The germline gives CDR1 SGHNT, CDR2 YYREEE (reference sequence). The CDR3 nucleotides read TGTGCCAGCAGCTTAGCGGGAATTCCAGGCAATGAGCAGTTCTTC. This gives the protein CASSLAGIPGNEQFF.

The V call is TRBV29-1, the J call TRBJ1-1; 10 bases match TRBD1. Losses at the gene ends were 1 base for V and 5 bases for J; bases not matched to a gene: 4. Germline V CDR1 and CDR2: SQVTM, ANQGSEA. The CDR3 is 14 residues long. The CDR3 here is CSVEVSGQGTEAFF. CDR3 bases: TGCAGCGTTGAAGTGTCGGGACAGGGGACTGAAGCTTTCTTT.

With respect to this clone: A junction end diverges from the germline sequence, so it may reflect a read error. The chain uses TRBV7-9 and TRBJ2-7; 9 bases agree with TRBD1. The CDR3 extends over 15 amino acids. Germline loops: CDR1 SEHNR, CDR2 FQNEAQ (reference sequence). The CDR3 here is CSSSLWTGASDEQYF. CDR3 nucleotides: TGTTCCAGCAGCCTATGGACAGGGGCTTCGGACGAGCAGTACTTC.

The V call is TRBV7-9, the J call TRBJ2-1; weak D call: TRBD2 (7 bases). From germline, CDR1 is SEHNR and CDR2 FQNEAQ (reference sequence). CDR3 length equals 14 residues. The germline V and J ends were trimmed by 4 bases and 7 bases, with 14 bases remaining between them. The CDR3 region is CASSWGSGTNEQFF. The CDR3 nucleotides are TGTGCCAGCAGCTGGGGAAGCGGGACAAATGAGCAGTTCTTC. The full variable domain, in which reference TRBV7-9 and TRBJ2-1 provide the parts outside the CDR3, is DTGVSQNPRHKITKRGQNVTFRCDPISEHNRLYWYRQTLGQGPEFLTYFQNEAQLEKSRLLSDRFSAERPKGSFSTLEIQRTEQGDSAMYLCASSWGSGTNEQFFGPGTRLTVL.

This clone is a singleton in its sample. The chain joins TRBV28 to TRBJ1-2, with 7 bases that match TRBD1. In germline, CDR1 is MDHEN, CDR2 SYDVKM. V shed 6 bases and J 4 bases; nucleotides not matched to a gene: 8. This CDR3 region has 14 residues. CDR3 in amino acids: CASRNEGAPYGYTF. In nucleotides, the CDR3 is TGTGCCAGCAGAAATGAGGGGGCTCCCTATGGCTACACCTTC.